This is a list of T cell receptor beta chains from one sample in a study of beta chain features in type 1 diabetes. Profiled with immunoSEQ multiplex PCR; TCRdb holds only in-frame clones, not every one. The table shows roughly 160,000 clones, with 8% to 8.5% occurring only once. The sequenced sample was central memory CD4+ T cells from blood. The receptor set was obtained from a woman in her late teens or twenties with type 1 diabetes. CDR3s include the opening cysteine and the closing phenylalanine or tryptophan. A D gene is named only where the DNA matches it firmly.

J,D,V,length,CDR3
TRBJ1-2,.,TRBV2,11,CALGDEDGYTF
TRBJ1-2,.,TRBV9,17,CASSVSGRMTHLLGYTF
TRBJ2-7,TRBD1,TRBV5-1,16,CASSLVWGQGNYEQYF
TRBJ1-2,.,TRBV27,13,CASSNRITGGYTF
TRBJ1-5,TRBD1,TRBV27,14,CASSFGTENQPQHF
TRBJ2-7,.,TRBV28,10,CASGTHEQYF
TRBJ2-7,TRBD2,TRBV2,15,CASSEGRVGGMEQYF
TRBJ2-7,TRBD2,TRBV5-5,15,CASSFSSGRASEQYF
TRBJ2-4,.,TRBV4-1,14,CASSQESGVNIQYF
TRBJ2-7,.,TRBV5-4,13,CASSYTGAYEQYF
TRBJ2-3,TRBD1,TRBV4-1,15,CASSQDYRGPDTQYF
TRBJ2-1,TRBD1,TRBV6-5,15,CASSSTGGSYNEQFF
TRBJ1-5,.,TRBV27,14,CASSFKGGNQPQHF
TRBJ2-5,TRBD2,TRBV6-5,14,CASSLGLAQETQYF
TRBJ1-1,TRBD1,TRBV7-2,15,CASSLGDRDHTEAFF
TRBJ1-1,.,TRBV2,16,CASIEGAGGYNTEAFF
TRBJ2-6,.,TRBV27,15,CASSLRWTGANVLTF
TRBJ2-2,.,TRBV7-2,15,CASSLGQTYTGELFF
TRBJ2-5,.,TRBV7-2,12,CASSLDRVSQYF
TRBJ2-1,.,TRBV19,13,CASTRQRGDEQFF
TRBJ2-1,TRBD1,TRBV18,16,CASSPTPGQGRNEQFF
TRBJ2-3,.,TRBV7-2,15,CASSLVGAATDTQYF
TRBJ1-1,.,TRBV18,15,CASSPRVESGTEAFF
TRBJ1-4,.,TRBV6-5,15,CASSYSIRQNEKLFF
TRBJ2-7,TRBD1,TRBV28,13,CAGSGTGTYEQYF
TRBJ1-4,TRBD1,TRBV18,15,CASSPPGQANEKLFF
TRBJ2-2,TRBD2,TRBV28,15,CASSPGGVNTGELFF
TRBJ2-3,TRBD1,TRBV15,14,CATSKGQGRDTQYF
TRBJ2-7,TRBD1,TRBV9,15,CASSVAGTESGEQYF
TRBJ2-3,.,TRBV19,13,CASSPGDTDTQYF
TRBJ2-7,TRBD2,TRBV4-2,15,CASSQRTSGAYEQYF
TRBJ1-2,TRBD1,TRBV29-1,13,CSVSGQPNYGYTF
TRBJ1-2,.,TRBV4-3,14,CASSQSQGNYGYTF
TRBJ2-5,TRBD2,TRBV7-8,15,CASSFPSGGGETQYF
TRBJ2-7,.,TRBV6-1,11,CASRSRYEQYF
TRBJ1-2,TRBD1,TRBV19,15,CASSATGTGDYGYTF
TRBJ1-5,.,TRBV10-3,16,CAISERLSGSNQPQHF
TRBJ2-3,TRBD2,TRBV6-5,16,CASSYQRGRGADTQYF
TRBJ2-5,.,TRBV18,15,CASSPPVQKQETQYF
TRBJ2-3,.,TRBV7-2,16,CASSLDQSRSTDTQYF
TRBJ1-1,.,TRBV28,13,CASSSPRVTEAFF
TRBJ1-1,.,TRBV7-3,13,CASSPHSNTEAFF
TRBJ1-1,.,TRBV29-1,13,CSVREQGNTEAFF
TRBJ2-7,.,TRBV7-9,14,CASSLGRGVYEQYF
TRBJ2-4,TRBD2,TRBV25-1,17,CASSAWTSGRPGDIQYF
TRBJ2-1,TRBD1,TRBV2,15,CASTLDRGTYNEQFF
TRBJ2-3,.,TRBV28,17,CASSFRRSSSSTDTQYF
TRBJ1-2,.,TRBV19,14,CASSIGQFRLGYTF
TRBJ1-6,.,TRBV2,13,CASTWTVNSPLHF
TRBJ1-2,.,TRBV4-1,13,CASSPRGNYGYTF
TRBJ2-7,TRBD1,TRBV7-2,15,CASSSGTGNLHEQYF
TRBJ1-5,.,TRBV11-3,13,CASSLGGRQPQHF
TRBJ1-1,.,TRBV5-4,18,CASSEMGQMGYMNTEAFF
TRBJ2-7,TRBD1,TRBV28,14,CASSKGQVLAKQYF
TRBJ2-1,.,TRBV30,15,CAWSARRGVYNEQFF
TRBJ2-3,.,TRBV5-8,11,CASNQGHTQYF